Below, 21 T cell receptor beta chains from the same sample are listed, as sequenced in a study of graft-versus-host responses after intestinal transplantation. Libraries were prepared by immunoSEQ multiplex PCR; TCRdb keeps only in-frame clonotypes and omits some of them. In the table there are roughly 120,000 clones, around 95% of which are singletons. No antigen has been assigned to these receptors. This material consisted of unstimulated CD8+ T cells sorted from spleen or lymph node cells, taken before intestinal transplant. The receptors stem from a human donor who received an intestinal transplant.

The V and J genes are TRBV19 and TRBJ2-5, with 12 positions matching TRBD2. This CDR3 has 14 amino acids. The V and J ends lost 3 bases and 9 bases, in that order; junction bases with no gene match: 5. The germline CDR1 and CDR2 sequences are LNHDA and SQIVND (reference sequence). The CDR3 region has the DNA TGTGCCAGTAGTATCCGACTAGCGGGAGTTTCCCAGTACTTC. Translation: CASSIRLAGVSQYF.

The chain combines TRBV5-1 with TRBJ2-7; perhaps TRBD1 as D (5 bases). The CDR3 runs 17 residues. Trimming stripped 3 bases from V and 3 bases from J, with 22 bases between. Germline V gene data show CDR1 as SGHRS and CDR2 as YFSETQ. CDR3 nucleotide sequence: TGCGCCAGCAGCTCCAATACAGGTCCTAGAATGGGCTACGAGCAGTACTTC. This translates into CASSSNTGPRMGYEQYF.

This chain links TRBV30 with TRBJ2-7; TRBD2 matches at 9 bases. V was pared by 4 bases and J by 3 bases, with 10 bases of the junction left unmatched. Germline V gene lookup returns CDR1 GTSNPN and CDR2 SVGIG (reference sequence). This CDR3 is 15 amino acids long. CDR3 region: CAWTDKLAGDYEQYF. Written as DNA, the CDR3 is TGTGCCTGGACCGACAAACTAGCGGGCGACTACGAGCAGTACTTC.

J is TRBJ2-3 and V is TRBV7-9; D gene uncertain. Trimming took off 1 base at V and 2 bases at J, with 7 bases between the two ends. This CDR3 region has 14 residues. Germline-derived CDR1 and CDR2 are SEHNR and FQNEAQ (reference sequence). The CDR3 reads CASSLEPYTDTQYF. CDR3 bases: TGTGCCAGCAGCTTAGAGCCGTACACAGATACGCAGTATTTT. Drawing the rest from reference TRBV7-9 and TRBJ2-3, the complete variable domain is DTGVSQNPRHKITKRGQNVTFRCDPISEHNRLYWYRQTLGQGPEFLTYFQNEAQLEKSRLLSDRFSAERPKGSFSTLEIQRTEQGDSAMYLCASSLEPYTDTQYFGPGTRLTVL.

The chain employs TRBV6-5 and TRBJ1-1; no clear D gene. V lost 2 bases, J lost 6 bases, and 1 base lay in between. The germline V gene encodes CDR1 MNHEY and CDR2 SVGAGI. The CDR3 consists of 10 residues. DNA for the CDR3: TGTGCCAGCAGTTACCCTGAAGCTTTCTTT. Translating it yields CASSYPEAFF.

The chain is built from TRBV4-1 and TRBJ2-1; TRBD2 matches at 9 bases. The CDR3 has 16 residues. Germline CDR1 and CDR2: MGHRA and YSYEKL. J was trimmed by 5 bases and V by 0 bases; bases with no gene match: 5. As DNA, the CDR3 is TGCGCCAGCAGCCAAGACTGGACTAGCGTAAACAATGAGCAGTTCTTC. Amino acids: CASSQDWTSVNNEQFF.

The rearrangement links TRBV10-3 to TRBJ2-2; D may correspond to TRBD1 or TRBD2 (5 bases each). Trimming shortened V by 7 bases and J by 7 bases, and 13 bases separated the two germline ends. The V gene's germline CDR1 is ENHRY and CDR2 SYGVKD. This CDR3 comprises 13 residues. The CDR3 sequence is CAIMSRDGGELFF. CDR3 in DNA: TGTGCCATCATGTCCCGGGACGGCGGGGAGCTGTTTTTT.

Note on this clone: At one of its ends the junction is not consistent with the germline gene, which may arise from a read error. The rearrangement uses TRBV7-7 and TRBJ1-4, with D tentatively TRBD1 (5 bases). The CDR3 extends over 13 amino acids. Germline CDR1 is SSHAT and CDR2 is FNYEAQ (reference sequence). The CDR3 loop reads CASSLSQGEKLFF. The DNA of the CDR3 is TGTGCTAGCAGCTTATCTCAGGGTGAAAAACTGTTTTTT.

CDR3 sequence reads: CASRDYYEQYF. In DNA, the CDR3 is TGCGCCAGCCGGGATTACTACGAGCAGTACTTC. This chain connects TRBV10-2 to TRBJ2-7; tentative D call: TRBD2 (5 bases). The V gene lost 8 bases and the J gene lost 3 bases, with 8 bases spanning the gap. The germline CDR1 and CDR2 sequences are WSHSY and SAAADI. The CDR3 loop spans 11 amino acids.

For the CDR3, the DNA is TGTGCCAGCAGCCAGCCCCAGGCGGGGGCGAACTACGAGCAGTACTTC. Protein sequence: CASSQPQAGANYEQYF. The rearrangement uses TRBV7-9 and TRBJ2-7, with D possibly being TRBD2 (7 bases). Trimming took off 5 bases at V and 3 bases at J, with 20 bases between the two ends. In germline, CDR1 is SEHNR, CDR2 FQNEAQ (reference sequence). The CDR3 extends over 16 amino acids.

The V and J genes are TRBV7-9 and TRBJ2-7, with D uncertain. The germline gives CDR1 SEHNR, CDR2 FQNEAQ (reference sequence). This CDR3 spans 13 amino acids. Trimming cost V 1 base and J 5 bases, with 9 bases left between them. The CDR3 region is CASSLGVLDEQYF. CDR3 nucleotides: TGTGCCAGCAGCTTAGGGGTTCTCGACGAGCAGTACTTC.

This clone was seen once. The chain carries TRBV5-8 and TRBJ2-7; D might be TRBD1 (5 bases). V was shortened by 2 bases and J by 2 bases, with 20 bases between the two germline ends. Germline lookup yields CDR1 SGHTS and CDR2 YDEGEE. This CDR3 is built from 17 residues. The CDR3 sequence: CASSFPVRVGKTYEQYF. For the CDR3, the DNA is TGTGCCAGCAGCTTTCCGGTCAGGGTCGGCAAAACCTACGAGCAGTACTTC.

The V call is TRBV27, the J call TRBJ2-7, with TRBD2 matching over 10 bases. The CDR3 has 14 amino acids. The ends lost 6 bases at V and 3 bases at J; junction bases unmatched: 5. CDR1 is MNHEY and CDR2 is SMNVEV in the germline V gene (reference sequence). The chain's CDR3 is CASSFSGRLYEQYF. CDR3 sequence (DNA): TGTGCCAGCAGCTTTAGCGGGAGGCTCTACGAGCAGTACTTC.

CDR3 region: CASSIGDGLNTEAFF. The CDR3 DNA reads TGTGCCAGTAGTATCGGAGACGGATTGAACACTGAAGCTTTCTTT. This chain connects TRBV19 to TRBJ1-1; D is unclear. This CDR3 is 15 amino acids long. The germline gives CDR1 LNHDA, CDR2 SQIVND (reference sequence). V was clipped by 3 bases and J by 0 bases, with 11 bases between them.

The V call is TRBV7-8, the J call TRBJ2-7, with TRBD2 matching over 7 bases. The germline V gene encodes CDR1 SGHVS and CDR2 FQNEAQ. This CDR3 has 17 residues. J gave up 0 bases and V 5 bases, and 13 bases lay outside the gene matches. CDR3 amino acids: CASSPGGAGGSSYEQYF. The CDR3, as DNA: TGTGCCAGCAGCCCGGGGGGAGCGGGTGGGAGCTCCTACGAGCAGTACTTC.

This clone came up a few times. The chain is built from TRBV7-9 and TRBJ2-1; unclear D gene. The CDR3 extends over 15 amino acids. Germline V gene data show CDR1 as SEHNR and CDR2 as FQNEAQ (reference sequence). V gave up 5 bases and J gave up 3 bases, with 14 bases separating them. CDR3 sequence reads: CASSLGAEFYNEQFF. CDR3 coding DNA: TGTGCCAGCAGCCTAGGAGCAGAGTTCTACAATGAGCAGTTCTTC.

V and J are TRBV6-5 and TRBJ2-1, with unresolved D. The CDR3 length is 13 residues. V was trimmed by 2 bases and J by 2 bases, leaving 4 bases between them. Germline CDR1 reads MNHEY; CDR2 reads SVGAGI. CDR3 sequence: CASSYSAYNEQFF. The DNA for the CDR3 is TGTGCCAGCAGTTACAGCGCCTACAATGAGCAGTTCTTC.

This chain connects TRBV9 to TRBJ2-7; D may be TRBD2 (6 bases). This CDR3 has 15 residues. From germline, CDR1 is SGDLS and CDR2 YYNGEE. V was shortened by 1 base and J by 2 bases, with 13 bases between the two germline ends. CDR3 nucleotides: TGTGCCAGCAGCGTAAGCCCGACTAGTACCTACGAGCAGTACTTC. Translated, it gives CASSVSPTSTYEQYF.

This clone was counted a single time. This sequence joins TRBV27 and TRBJ2-7, with D possibly matching TRBD1 (5 bases). This CDR3 is 15 amino acids long. V lost 1 base and J 0 bases, leaving 10 bases between the germline ends. Germline lookup yields CDR1 MNHEY and CDR2 SMNVEV (reference sequence). CDR3 residues: CASSLYDSPSYEQYF. As DNA, the CDR3 is TGTGCCAGCAGTTTATACGACAGTCCCTCCTACGAGCAGTACTTC.

The J gene is TRBJ2-1, the V gene TRBV6-1; TRBD1 aligns across 8 bases. The junction had 4 bases not matched to a gene; V was cut back by 7 bases and J by 2 bases. This CDR3 spans 14 amino acids. Germline CDR1 and CDR2: MNHNS and SASEGT. This CDR3 is CASTHRGAYNEQFF. In nucleotides, the CDR3 is TGTGCCAGCACCCACAGGGGGGCCTACAATGAGCAGTTCTTC.

The J gene is TRBJ2-1, the V gene TRBV27; 11 nucleotides agree with TRBD2. Germline V gives CDR1 MNHEY, CDR2 SMNVEV (reference sequence). With 2 bases clipped from V and 4 bases from J, the junction kept 4 bases outside the gene matches. This CDR3 region has 16 residues. The DNA of the CDR3 is TGTGCCAGCAGTTTAGATCCTAGCGGGAGGTACAATGAGCAGTTCTTC. Translating gives CASSLDPSGRYNEQFF.